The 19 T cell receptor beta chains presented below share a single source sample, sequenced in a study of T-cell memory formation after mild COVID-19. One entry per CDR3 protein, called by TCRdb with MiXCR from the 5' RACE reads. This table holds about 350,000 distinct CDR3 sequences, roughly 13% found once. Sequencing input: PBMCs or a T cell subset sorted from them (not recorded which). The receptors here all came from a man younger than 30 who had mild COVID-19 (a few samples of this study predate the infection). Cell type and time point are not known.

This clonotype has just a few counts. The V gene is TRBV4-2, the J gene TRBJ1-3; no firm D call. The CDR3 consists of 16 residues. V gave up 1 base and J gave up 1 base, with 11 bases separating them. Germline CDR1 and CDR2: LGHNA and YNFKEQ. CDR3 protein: CASSQVKGDSGNTIYF. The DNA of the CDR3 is TGTGCCAGCAGCCAAGTAAAGGGAGATTCTGGAAACACCATATATTTT.

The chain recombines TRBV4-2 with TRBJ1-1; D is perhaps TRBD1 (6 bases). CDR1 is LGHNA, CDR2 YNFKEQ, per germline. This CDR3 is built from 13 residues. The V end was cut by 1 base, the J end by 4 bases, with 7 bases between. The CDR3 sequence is CASSQAGATEAFF. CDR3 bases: TGTGCCAGCAGCCAAGCGGGGGCCACTGAAGCTTTCTTT.

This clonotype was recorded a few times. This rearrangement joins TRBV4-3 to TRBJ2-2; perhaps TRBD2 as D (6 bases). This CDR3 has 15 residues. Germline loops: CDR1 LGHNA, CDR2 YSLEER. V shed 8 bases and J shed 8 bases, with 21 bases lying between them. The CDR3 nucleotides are TGCGCCAGCTCCTCAGCGGGCCAGACGGGGGGGGAGCTGTTTTTT. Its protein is CASSSAGQTGGELFF.

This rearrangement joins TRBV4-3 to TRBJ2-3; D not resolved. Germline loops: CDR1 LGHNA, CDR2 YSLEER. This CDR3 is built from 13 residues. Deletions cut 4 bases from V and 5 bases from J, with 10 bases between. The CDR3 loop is CASSPVIEDTQYF. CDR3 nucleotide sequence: TGCGCCAGCAGCCCAGTGATAGAAGATACGCAGTATTTT.

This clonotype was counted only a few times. The CDR3 coding sequence is TGCGCCAGCAGCCAGGAAAAGACTAGTTTGGAGACCCAGTACTTC. Its translation is CASSQEKTSLETQYF. The chain employs TRBV4-1 and TRBJ2-5; a weak D match, TRBD2 (6 bases). This CDR3 contains 15 residues. CDR1 and CDR2 from the germline V gene are MGHRA and YSYEKL. Trimming removed 3 bases at V and 5 bases at J, with 16 bases between.

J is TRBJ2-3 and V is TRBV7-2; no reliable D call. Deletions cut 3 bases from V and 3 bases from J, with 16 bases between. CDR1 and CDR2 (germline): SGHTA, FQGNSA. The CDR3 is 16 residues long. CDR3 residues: CASSFRFRFITDTQYF. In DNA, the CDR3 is TGTGCCAGCAGCTTCCGGTTCCGTTTTATAACAGATACGCAGTATTTT.

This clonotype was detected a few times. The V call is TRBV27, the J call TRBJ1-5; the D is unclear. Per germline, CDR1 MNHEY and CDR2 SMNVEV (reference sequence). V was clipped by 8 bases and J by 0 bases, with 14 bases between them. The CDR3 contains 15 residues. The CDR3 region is CASRREGSSNQPQHF. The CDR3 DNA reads TGTGCCAGCCGACGGGAGGGCAGTAGCAATCAGCCCCAGCATTTT.

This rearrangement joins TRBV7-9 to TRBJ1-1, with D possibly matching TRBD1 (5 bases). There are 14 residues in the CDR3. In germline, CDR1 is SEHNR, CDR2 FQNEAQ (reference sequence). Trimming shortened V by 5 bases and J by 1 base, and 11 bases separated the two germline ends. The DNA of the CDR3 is TGTGCCAGCAGCCCCCCGGACAAGAACACTGAAGCTTTCTTT. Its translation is CASSPPDKNTEAFF.

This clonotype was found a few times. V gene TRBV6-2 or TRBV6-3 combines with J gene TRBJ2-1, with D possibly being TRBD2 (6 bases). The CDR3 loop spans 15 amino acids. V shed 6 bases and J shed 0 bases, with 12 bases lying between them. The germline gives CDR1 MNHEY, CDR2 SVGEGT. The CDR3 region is CASSLYGGSYNEQFF. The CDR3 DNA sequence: TGTGCCAGCAGCCTTTACGGGGGCTCCTACAATGAGCAGTTCTTC.

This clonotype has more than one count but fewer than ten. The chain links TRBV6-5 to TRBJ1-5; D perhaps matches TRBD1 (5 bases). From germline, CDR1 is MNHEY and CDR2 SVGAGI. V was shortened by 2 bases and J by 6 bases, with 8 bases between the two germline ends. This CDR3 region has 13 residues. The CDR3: CASSYGRGQPQHF. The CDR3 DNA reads TGTGCCAGCAGTTACGGGAGGGGTCAGCCCCAGCATTTT.

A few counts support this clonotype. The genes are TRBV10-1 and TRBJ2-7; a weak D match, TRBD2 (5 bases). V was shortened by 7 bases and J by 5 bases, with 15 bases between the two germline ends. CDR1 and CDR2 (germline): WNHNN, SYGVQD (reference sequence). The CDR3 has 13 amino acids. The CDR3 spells CASMREKGNEQYF. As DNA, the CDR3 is TGCGCCAGCATGAGGGAAAAGGGCAACGAGCAGTACTTC.

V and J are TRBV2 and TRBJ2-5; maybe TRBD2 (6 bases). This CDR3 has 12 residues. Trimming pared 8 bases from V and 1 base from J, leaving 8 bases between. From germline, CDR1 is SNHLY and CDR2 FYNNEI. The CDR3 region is CASVGGQETQYF. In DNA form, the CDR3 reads TGTGCCAGCGTCGGGGGCCAAGAGACCCAGTACTTC.

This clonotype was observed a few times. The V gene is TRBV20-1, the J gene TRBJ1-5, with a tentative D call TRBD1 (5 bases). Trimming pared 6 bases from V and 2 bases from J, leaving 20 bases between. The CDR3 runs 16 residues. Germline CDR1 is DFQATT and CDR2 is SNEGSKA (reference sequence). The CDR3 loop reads CSALKRGIIRNQPQHF. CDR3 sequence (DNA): TGCAGTGCCCTGAAGCGGGGGATTATCCGCAATCAGCCCCAGCATTTT.

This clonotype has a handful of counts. CDR3 nucleotides: TGCAGCGCAGGGAGCGGACACATGGATACGCAGTATTTT. Amino acids: CSAGSGHMDTQYF. This chain joins TRBV29-1 and TRBJ2-3; TRBD1 or TRBD2 may be the D gene (5 bases each). Germline CDR1 is SQVTM and CDR2 is ANQGSEA. The CDR3 extends over 13 amino acids. V shed 7 bases and J shed 6 bases, with 17 bases lying between them.

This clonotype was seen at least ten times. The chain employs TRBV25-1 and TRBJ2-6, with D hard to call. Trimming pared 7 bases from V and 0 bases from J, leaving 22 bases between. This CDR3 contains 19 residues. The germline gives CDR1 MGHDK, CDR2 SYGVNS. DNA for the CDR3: TGTGCCAGCAACCCCCGGCTGGGGATCCTTTACTCTGGGGCCAACGTCCTGACTTTC. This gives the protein CASNPRLGILYSGANVLTF.

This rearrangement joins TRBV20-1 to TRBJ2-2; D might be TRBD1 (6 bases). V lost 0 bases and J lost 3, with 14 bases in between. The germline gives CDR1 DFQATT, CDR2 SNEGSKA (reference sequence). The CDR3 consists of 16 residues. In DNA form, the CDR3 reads TGCAGTGCTAGAGATTCGGCACAGGGTGACACCGGGGAGCTGTTTTTT. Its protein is CSARDSAQGDTGELFF.

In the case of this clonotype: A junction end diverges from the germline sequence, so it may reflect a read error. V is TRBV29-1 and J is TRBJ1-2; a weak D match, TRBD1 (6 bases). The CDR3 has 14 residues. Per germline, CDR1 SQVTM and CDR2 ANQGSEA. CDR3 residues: CSVEGGVANYGYTF. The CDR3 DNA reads TGCAGCGTCGAAGGGGGAGTAGCTAACTATGGCTACACCTTC.

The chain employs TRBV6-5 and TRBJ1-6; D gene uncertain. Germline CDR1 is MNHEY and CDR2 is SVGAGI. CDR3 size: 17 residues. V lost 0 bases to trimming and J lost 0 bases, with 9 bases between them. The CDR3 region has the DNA TGTGCCAGCAGTTACTCGATCAGATTCTCCTATAATTCACCCCTCCACTTT. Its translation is CASSYSIRFSYNSPLHF.

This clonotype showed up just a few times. CDR3 sequence: CASSPGIIYEQYF. CDR3 in DNA: TGTGCCAGCTCACCCGGGATTATCTACGAGCAGTACTTC. The rearrangement links TRBV18 to TRBJ2-7; weak D call: TRBD2 (5 bases). There are 13 residues in the CDR3. From germline, CDR1 is KGHSH and CDR2 LQKENI. Trimming took off 3 bases at V and 3 bases at J, with 9 bases between the two ends.